This TCR beta chain was recorded in a study of T cell responses to AZD1222 COVID-19 vaccine (dated by TCRdb to about 2021). Turning to the overall study: Because spike-specific TCR depth and breadth did not differ between the two schedules, AZD1222 recipients who got a second dose at roughly 4 weeks were pooled with those who got a second dose at roughly 12 weeks. A total of 233 trial participants underwent TCR sequencing, of whom some 210 received two doses of AZD1222 and roughly 25 received two doses of the MenACWY control vaccine. Enrollment into the trials was organized by age into subgroups of 18-55, 56-69 and 70-plus years, and those subgroups contained approximately 160, 26 and 62 TCR-sequenced participants, respectively. Results and caveats for the whole study, not just this receptor: Most participants were white British and females outnumbered males, and the authors suggested that clonal diversity may have been underestimated. CD4 TCRs associated with the vaccine covered the entire spike protein, and the dominant responses were in regions 160-218 and 743-854. Only a handful of AZD1222 recipients were SARS-CoV-2 seropositive at baseline, limiting conclusions about previously exposed vaccinees. A significant rise in spike-specific TCR breadth and depth was observed after two AZD1222 doses relative to day 0 and relative to MenACWY recipients. Reportedly, almost half of the unique spike-specific TCRs recognized epitopes lying outside the regions that are mutated in the B.1.351 and B.1.1.7 variants. In the small 56-69-year group, the increase in depth fell short of significance, most likely because of low power. Because no samples from the day 14 peak response were available, repertoires could be characterized only after the peak T cell response.

Regarding this clone: This receptor's antigen is unknown. Per-nucleotide qualities are absent, and no much larger clonotype sits a single base away.

Reading the label with the study, this specimen's time point is: baseline before first vaccination. Vaccinee samples were obtained from the UK trials COV001 and COV002, which included a single-blind randomized controlled phase 2/3 trial of AZD1222 (ChAdOx1 nCoV-19) in healthy adults. For TCRbeta chain sequencing, PBMC samples from trial participants were taken at day 0 and at day 28 after the second dose. From the cysteine up to the phenylalanine, the CDR3 has a length of 13 residues. The only DNA kept is the CDR3, 39 bases in frame from the first base. A distance of 10 bases separates the germline ends of V and J, which lose 5 bases and 3 bases respectively. Via the germline V gene, CDR1 is MDHEN and CDR2 SYDVKM. The CDR3 regions of human TCRbeta chains were subjected to immunosequencing. In the authors' own workflow: TCRs in the repertoires were compared against a reference library of SARS-CoV-2-specific TCRs that had been generated with the MIRA antigen-specificity platform. Breadth meant the fraction of unique TCRs that were SARS-CoV-2-associated, whereas depth meant the fraction of total T cells that were SARS-CoV-2-associated. Using the MIRA data, each spike-specific TCR was mapped to the spike region that the TCR reacts to and placed in a CD4 or CD8 class. Log10-transformed breadth and depth values were compared by one-way ANOVA with Sidak's multiple comparisons tests. TCRdb stores this immuneACCESS table with in-frame sequences only. Part of the clones is absent; in the studies checked, under half of the shortfall reflects unresolved V genes, and no reason is known for the rest. V and J calls and clone size are copied from that table; D and trimming were computed from the DNA. In this sample the table shows tens of thousands of clones, approximately 86% of which occur a single time. Of the sample, 5.8% is held by the ten largest clones.

The chain was built from TRBV28 and TRBJ2-5; tentative D gene TRBD1, with 6 bases matching. The TCR sequence derives from an adult in good health. The sample consisted of peripheral blood, taken on day 0 of AZD1222 vaccination. The CDR3 is CASSVTGKETQYF. The bases are TGTGCCAGCAGTGTAACAGGGAAAGAGACCCAGTACTTC.